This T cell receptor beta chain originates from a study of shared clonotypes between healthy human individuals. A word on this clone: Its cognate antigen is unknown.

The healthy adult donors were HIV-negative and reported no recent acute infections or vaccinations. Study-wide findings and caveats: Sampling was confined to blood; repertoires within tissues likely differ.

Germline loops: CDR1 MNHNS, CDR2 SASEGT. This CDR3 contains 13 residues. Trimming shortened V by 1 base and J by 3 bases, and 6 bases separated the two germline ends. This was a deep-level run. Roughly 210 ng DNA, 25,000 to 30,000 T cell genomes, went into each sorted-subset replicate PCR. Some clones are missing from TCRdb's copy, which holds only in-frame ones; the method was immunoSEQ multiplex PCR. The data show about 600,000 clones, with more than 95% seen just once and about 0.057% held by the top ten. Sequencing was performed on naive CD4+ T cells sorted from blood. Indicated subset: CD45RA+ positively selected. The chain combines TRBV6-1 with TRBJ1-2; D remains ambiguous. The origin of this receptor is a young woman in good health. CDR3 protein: CASSEDGHYGYTF. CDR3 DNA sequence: TGTGCCAGCAGTGAAGATGGACACTATGGCTACACCTTC.